These 20 T cell receptor beta chains originate from one sample sequenced in a study of cytomegalovirus exposure and HLA in healthy donors. Primers for the PCR totalled 60 Vbeta and 13 Jbeta. TCRdb's table, derived via immunoSEQ multiplex PCR, lists solely in-frame clones and lacks some. The sample contains 120,000 to 150,000 clones, approximately 78% of which appear only once. Sequenced: PBMCs. The receptors were gathered from a man aged 35 to 55 in good health and CMV-seropositive.

The V call is TRBV6-1, the J call TRBJ2-1; 11 bases agree with TRBD2. The length of the CDR3 is 16 residues. The trim removed 4 bases at V and 8 bases at J, leaving 10 bases unmatched. Germline CDR1 reads MNHNS; CDR2 reads SASEGT. CDR3 nucleotides: TGTGCCAGCAGTGGTCGACTAGCGGGACGTTCGGATGAGCAGTTCTTC. It is translated as CASSGRLAGRSDEQFF.

This clone was found a few times. The chain combines TRBV27 with TRBJ2-7; a weak D match, TRBD2 (6 bases). Germline CDR1 and CDR2: MNHEY and SMNVEV (reference sequence). The CDR3 contains 17 residues. With 0 bases removed from V and 5 bases from J, the gap between germline ends came to 20 bases. DNA of the CDR3: TGTGCCAGCAGTTTATCTGGAGGGAGGCTGACCCACCACGAGCAGTACTTC. Protein: CASSLSGGRLTHHEQYF.

This chain connects TRBV10-1 to TRBJ1-2; D remains ambiguous. CDR1 is WNHNN, CDR2 SYGVQD, per germline (reference sequence). V was shortened by 3 bases and J by 7 bases, with 9 bases between the two germline ends. The CDR3 runs to 12 residues. CDR3 DNA sequence: TGCGCCAGCAGTGAAGAGGAGGTTGGCTACACCTTC. Translated, it gives CASSEEEVGYTF.

The chain is built from TRBV28 and TRBJ2-1; TRBD2 matches at 11 bases. The CDR3 contains 15 residues. V lost 6 bases and J lost 7; bases outside the gene matches: 8. The germline V gene has CDR1 MDHEN and CDR2 SYDVKM. The CDR3 protein is CASSRGTSGRNEQFF. The CDR3 coding sequence is TGTGCCAGCAGCCGTGGAACTAGCGGGAGAAATGAGCAGTTCTTC. Supplemented by reference TRBV28 and TRBJ2-1, the full variable domain reads DVKVTQSSRYLVKRTGEKVFLECVQDMDHENMFWYRQDPGLGLRLIYFSYDVKMKEKGDIPEGYSVSREKKERFSLILESASTNQTSMYLCASSRGTSGRNEQFFGPGTRLTVL.

J is TRBJ2-5 and V is TRBV28, with 8 positions matching TRBD2. The J call may be wrong; the DNA end is better matched by TRBJ2-7. Looked up from germline, CDR1 is MDHEN and CDR2 is SYDVKM. CDR3 size: 16 residues. CDR3 sequence reads: CASSLGVAGNSYEQYF. CDR3 DNA: TGTGCCAGCAGTTTAGGGGTAGCGGGGAACTCCTACGAGCAGTACTTC.

The chain couples TRBV11-2 to TRBJ1-1, with 9 bases aligning to TRBD1. After removal of 2 bases from V and 4 bases from J, the junction contained 2 bases not matched to a gene. The CDR3 has 14 residues. Germline loops: CDR1 SGHAT, CDR2 FQNNGV. The CDR3, as DNA: TGTGCCAGCAGCTTAACGGACAGGGGCACTGAAGCTTTCTTT. Protein: CASSLTDRGTEAFF.

The chain recombines TRBV18 with TRBJ1-2, with D hard to call. Trimming stripped 5 bases from V and 4 bases from J, with 8 bases between. The CDR3 runs to 12 residues. Germline lookup yields CDR1 KGHSH and CDR2 LQKENI. This chain's CDR3 is CASSTYSYGYTF. CDR3 coding DNA: TGTGCCAGCTCAACCTACAGCTATGGCTACACCTTC. Looking up the rest from reference TRBV18 and TRBJ1-2 gives the full variable domain: NAGVMQNPRHLVRRRGQEARLRCSPMKGHSHVYWYRQLPEEGLKFMVYLQKENIIDESGMPKERFSAEFPKEGPSILRIQQVVRGDSAAYFCASSTYSYGYTFGSGTRLTVV.

Concerning this clone: Other nucleotide sequences in the sample specify the same CDR3. The chain recombines TRBV5-1 with TRBJ1-2; D is undetermined. V lost 1 base and J lost 0, with 10 bases in between. Germline V gives CDR1 SGHRS, CDR2 YFSETQ. The CDR3 loop spans 15 amino acids. In DNA, the CDR3 is TGCGCCAGCAGCTTGTTGGCAGGCTCTAACTATGGCTACACCTTC. Protein product: CASSLLAGSNYGYTF.

The chain is built from TRBV29-1 and TRBJ2-7, with a tentative D call TRBD2 (5 bases). Trimming stripped 4 bases from V and 7 bases from J, with 14 bases between. The germline CDR1 and CDR2 sequences are SQVTM and ANQGSEA. The CDR3 is made up of 12 amino acids. The CDR3 bases are TGCAGCGTTGTGGGTCGGGGTGGAGAGCAGTACTTC. Its translation: CSVVGRGGEQYF.

The chain joins TRBV5-6 to TRBJ2-7; D unresolved. Germline-derived CDR1 and CDR2 are SGHDT and YYEEEE. The CDR3 totals 13 residues. V was shortened by 7 bases and J by 0 bases, with 11 bases between the two germline ends. The CDR3 region is CASHPRSSYEQYF. The CDR3 DNA reads TGTGCCAGCCACCCCCGGAGCTCCTACGAGCAGTACTTC.

V gene TRBV5-1 combines with J gene TRBJ2-3, with 9 bases aligning to TRBD1. Germline loops: CDR1 SGHRS, CDR2 YFSETQ. Trimming at V came to 0 bases and at J to 4 bases, leaving 9 bases not matched to a gene. The length of the CDR3 is 17 residues. CDR3 sequence reads: CASSLGLTGTGPDTQYF. CDR3 DNA: TGCGCCAGCAGCTTGGGGCTTACCGGGACAGGGCCAGATACGCAGTATTTT.

V gene TRBV28 combines with J gene TRBJ2-5; 11 bases map to TRBD2. The CDR3 is 17 residues long. The V and J ends lost 6 bases and 5 bases, in that order; junction bases with no gene match: 14. Germline V gene lookup returns CDR1 MDHEN and CDR2 SYDVKM. Written as DNA, the CDR3 is TGTGCCAGCAGCTTTAGCGGGAGGGCCCGTCTGTCGGAGACCCAGTACTTC. Translated: CASSFSGRARLSETQYF.

This chain uses TRBV7-9 with TRBJ1-5; D possibly corresponds to TRBD1 (5 bases). The V end lost 5 bases, the J end lost 7 bases, and 15 bases lay between the germline ends. This CDR3 region has 14 residues. Germline loops: CDR1 SEHNR, CDR2 FQNEAQ (reference sequence). Here the CDR3 reads CASSPGERRQPQHF. CDR3 sequence (DNA): TGTGCCAGCAGCCCGGGGGAGAGGCGCCAGCCCCAGCATTTT.

The V call is TRBV5-1, the J call TRBJ2-5; TRBD2 agrees at 10 bases. Germline V CDR1 and CDR2: SGHRS, YFSETQ. The trim removed 1 base at V and 5 bases at J, leaving 5 bases unmatched. The CDR3 runs to 15 residues. The DNA of the CDR3 is TGCGCCAGCAGCTTGACTAGCGGGGAAGGGGAGACCCAGTACTTC. Translation: CASSLTSGEGETQYF. The whole variable domain, filled in from reference TRBV5-1 and TRBJ2-5, reads KAGVTQTPRYLIKTRGQQVTLSCSPISGHRSVSWYQQTPGQGLQFLFEYFSETQRNKGNFPGRFSGRQFSNSRSEMNVSTLELGDSALYLCASSLTSGEGETQYFGPGTRLLVL.

This clone has only one observation. The rearrangement uses TRBV5-1 and TRBJ2-3; D may be TRBD2 (6 bases). This CDR3 is 14 amino acids long. V was trimmed by 7 bases and J by 1 base, leaving 13 bases between them. CDR1 SGHRS and CDR2 YFSETQ come from the germline V gene. CDR3 in amino acids: CASGLAKRTDTQYF. In nucleotides, the CDR3 is TGCGCCAGCGGGCTAGCGAAACGCACAGATACGCAGTATTTT.

This clone was detected once. Other DNA sequences in the same sample also yield this CDR3. This chain links TRBV5-1 with TRBJ2-1; D is perhaps TRBD2 (5 bases). The CDR3 consists of 13 residues. V was trimmed by 3 bases and J by 3 bases, leaving 7 bases between them. CDR1 and CDR2 from the germline V gene are SGHRS and YFSETQ. CDR3 bases: TGCGCCAGCAGCTCCGGACTCTACAATGAGCAGTTCTTC. Encoded protein: CASSSGLYNEQFF. Full variable domain (rest looked up from reference TRBV5-1 and TRBJ2-1): KAGVTQTPRYLIKTRGQQVTLSCSPISGHRSVSWYQQTPGQGLQFLFEYFSETQRNKGNFPGRFSGRQFSNSRSEMNVSTLELGDSALYLCASSSGLYNEQFFGPGTRLTVL.

The J gene is TRBJ2-3, the V gene TRBV10-1, with D possibly TRBD2 on 5 matching bases. This CDR3 region has 15 residues. The V gene's germline CDR1 is WNHNN and CDR2 SYGVQD (reference sequence). Trimming cost V 3 bases and J 2 bases, with 12 bases left between them. The CDR3 region is CASSDRPRATDTQYF. The CDR3 region has the DNA TGCGCCAGCAGTGATCGTCCGAGGGCCACAGATACGCAGTATTTT.

The chain links TRBV5-1 to TRBJ2-5; TRBD2 matches 10 bases. Germline CDR1 is SGHRS and CDR2 is YFSETQ. The V and J ends lost 7 bases and 5 bases, in that order; junction bases with no gene match: 8. This CDR3 contains 14 residues. In DNA form, the CDR3 reads TGCGCCAGCTCACCTAGCGGGAGTCGGGAGACCCAGTACTTC. Translated: CASSPSGSRETQYF.

This clone was found once. This chain joins TRBV11-1 and TRBJ2-5; TRBD2 matches at 10 bases. The J call may not be correct, given that the DNA end is closer to TRBJ2-7. Germline-derived CDR1 and CDR2 are SGHAT and FQDESV (reference sequence). CDR3 size: 13 residues. The CDR3 nucleotides are TGTGCCAGCAGCTGGCGGACTAGCGGCGAGCAGTACTTC. Residues: CASSWRTSGEQYF.

The genes are TRBV18 and TRBJ1-4, with D perhaps TRBD1 (5 bases). This CDR3 contains 14 residues. V lost 5 bases and J lost 5, with 12 bases in between. Germline V lookup: CDR1 KGHSH, CDR2 LQKENI. The CDR3 loop is CASSFNRKNEKLFF. The CDR3, as DNA: TGTGCCAGCTCATTCAACAGGAAAAATGAAAAACTGTTTTTT.